Each of the 24 T cell receptor beta chains below was sequenced from the same sample in a study of PD-1 blockade in classical Hodgkin lymphoma (dated by TCRdb to the early 2020s). In light of the paper, this sample's time point label describes: cycle 1 day 1 (C1D1), immediately before nivolumab initiation. Every trial patient had relapsed after autologous stem cell transplantation, and cohorts A, B and C differed in prior brentuximab vedotin exposure. The library was generated by the immunoSEQ multiplex PCR assay. TCRdb carries this immuneACCESS record with in-frame sequences only. Its versions omit some clonotypes, under half of them owing to an unresolved V gene in the studies checked, with the rest unexplained. A total of some 100,000 clones appear in this sample, 80% to 95% of them only once. Roughly 2.8% of the sample lies in the top ten. Sequences were derived from peripheral blood mononuclear cells (PBMCs), sampled at baseline. The receptors derive from a human donor with classical Hodgkin lymphoma.

The CDR3 DNA reads as TGTGCCAGCAGTGATTGGGCGGGGATAGGTAATCAGCCCCAGCATTTT. It specifies CASSDWAGIGNQPQHF. The chain links TRBV25-1 to TRBJ1-5; no clear D gene. This CDR3 has 16 residues. V was shortened by 3 bases and J by 4 bases, with 16 bases between the two germline ends. Germline V CDR1 and CDR2: MGHDK, SYGVNS.

CDR3: CASSSDTEAFF. In nucleotides, the CDR3 is TGTGCCAGCAGCTCCGATACTGAAGCTTTCTTT. The rearrangement links TRBV11-2 to TRBJ1-1, with unresolved D. CDR3 length: 11 amino acids. CDR1 SGHAT and CDR2 FQNNGV come from the germline V gene. V gave up 4 bases and J gave up 5 bases, with 5 bases separating them. Combining the CDR3 with reference TRBV11-2 and TRBJ1-1 gives the whole variable domain EAGVAQSPRYKIIEKRQSVAFWCNPISGHATLYWYQQILGQGPKLLIQFQNNGVVDDSQLPKDRFSAERLKGVDSTLKIQPAKLEDSAVYLCASSSDTEAFFGQGTRLTVV.

The chain links TRBV11-2 to TRBJ2-5; the match to TRBD1 covers 7 bases. The germline gives CDR1 SGHAT, CDR2 FQNNGV. The ends lost 7 bases at V and 13 bases at J; junction bases unmatched: 12. The CDR3 is made up of 12 amino acids. CDR3 protein: CASTGPDRVMYF. In nucleotides, the CDR3 is TGTGCCAGCACAGGTCCTGACAGGGTTATGTACTTC.

This clone is a singleton in its sample. The V call is TRBV28, the J call TRBJ2-3; 8 nucleotides line up with TRBD2. CDR1 is MDHEN and CDR2 is SYDVKM in the germline V gene. V lost 3 bases to trimming and J lost 3 bases; unmatched junction nucleotides: 5. The CDR3 is 15 amino acids. The CDR3 DNA follows: TGTGCCAGCAGTTTTGTGTCGGGAGGGACAGATACGCAGTATTTT. The encoded protein is CASSFVSGGTDTQYF.

The chain uses TRBV7-9 and TRBJ2-7, with a weak D call TRBD2 (5 bases). The CDR3 is made up of 14 amino acids. Germline lookup yields CDR1 SEHNR and CDR2 FQNEAQ (reference sequence). Trimming shortened V by 4 bases and J by 5 bases, and 15 bases separated the two germline ends. CDR3 in DNA: TGTGCCAGCAGCTACGTCCGGACTGGCCACGAGCAGTACTTC. Protein sequence: CASSYVRTGHEQYF.

The genes are TRBV10-3 and TRBJ2-5, with unresolved D. Trimming removed 6 bases at V and 3 bases at J, with 11 bases between. The CDR3 contains 13 residues. Germline CDR1 reads ENHRY; CDR2 reads SYGVKD. Written as DNA, the CDR3 is TGTGCCATCAGCGTAGGCCGAGAAGAGACCCAGTACTTC. The encoded protein is CAISVGREETQYF.

The chain couples TRBV30 to TRBJ2-2; TRBD1 aligns across 11 bases. This CDR3 contains 13 residues. Germline assignment: CDR1 GTSNPN and CDR2 SVGIG (reference sequence). After removal of 1 base from V and 9 bases from J, the junction contained 1 base not matched to a gene. The CDR3 region has the DNA TGTGCCTGGAGTGGGACAGGGGGCCGGGAGCTGTTTTTT. This codes for CAWSGTGGRELFF.

This rearrangement joins TRBV28 to TRBJ2-4; no clear D. V dropped 6 bases and J dropped 2 bases, with 14 bases sitting between them. The CDR3 is made up of 15 amino acids. The V gene's germline CDR1 is MDHEN and CDR2 SYDVKM. This CDR3 is CASSPISRSKNIQYF. CDR3 in DNA: TGTGCCAGCAGCCCCATCAGTAGGTCCAAAAACATTCAGTACTTC. Variable domain in full (rest from reference TRBV28 and TRBJ2-4): DVKVTQSSRYLVKRTGEKVFLECVQDMDHENMFWYRQDPGLGLRLIYFSYDVKMKEKGDIPEGYSVSREKKERFSLILESASTNQTSMYLCASSPISRSKNIQYFGAGTRLSVL.

V is TRBV19 and J is TRBJ2-1; D possibly corresponds to TRBD1 (6 bases). CDR1 and CDR2 (germline): LNHDA, SQIVND (reference sequence). CDR3 size: 15 residues. The V end lost 7 bases, the J end lost 3 bases, and 16 bases lay between the germline ends. This CDR3 reads CASNTPADSYNEQFF. CDR3 bases: TGTGCCAGTAACACTCCAGCGGACAGCTACAATGAGCAGTTCTTC.

J is TRBJ2-2 and V is TRBV6-6; D is perhaps TRBD1 or TRBD2 (6 bases each). CDR3 length equals 12 residues. Germline assignment: CDR1 MNHNY and CDR2 SVGAGI (reference sequence). V gave up 7 bases and J gave up 6 bases, with 9 bases separating them. The CDR3 bases are TGTGCCAGCATCCGGGGGCCCGGGGAGCTGTTTTTT. This gives the protein CASIRGPGELFF.

This chain links TRBV30 with TRBJ2-1; 9 bases match TRBD2. The V gene's germline CDR1 is GTSNPN and CDR2 SVGIG (reference sequence). V lost 8 bases and J lost 6; bases outside the gene matches: 11. The CDR3 spans 14 residues. The CDR3 nucleotides are TGTGCCGGAGGGCGGGAGGGCCGACTCAATGAGCAGTTCTTC. Translating gives CAGGREGRLNEQFF.

This chain uses TRBV5-4 with TRBJ1-2; D remains ambiguous. Germline CDR1 is SGHNT and CDR2 is YYREEE (reference sequence). Deletions cut 2 bases from V and 0 bases from J, with 5 bases between. The CDR3 length is 13 residues. The CDR3 DNA sequence: TGTGCCAGCAGCTTTGCCACTAACTATGGCTACACCTTC. The encoded protein is CASSFATNYGYTF.

The rearrangement uses TRBV5-4 and TRBJ2-3, with 10 nucleotides matching TRBD1. The CDR3 spans 15 residues. Germline V lookup: CDR1 SGHNT, CDR2 YYREEE (reference sequence). The junction had 4 bases not matched to a gene; V was cut back by 2 bases and J by 4 bases. CDR3 sequence (DNA): TGTGCCAGCAGCTTCTCCGGGACAGGGGCAGATACGCAGTATTTT. Translated: CASSFSGTGADTQYF. The whole variable domain, filled in from reference TRBV5-4 and TRBJ2-3, reads ETGVTQSPTHLIKTRGQQVTLRCSSQSGHNTVSWYQQALGQGPQFIFQYYREEENGRGNFPPRFSGLQFPNYSSELNVNALELDDSALYLCASSFSGTGADTQYFGPGTRLTVL.

This clone was found once. V and J are TRBV6-5 and TRBJ1-2; D perhaps matches TRBD1 (5 bases). Germline lookup yields CDR1 MNHEY and CDR2 SVGAGI. V was trimmed by 2 bases and J by 7 bases, leaving 11 bases between them. This CDR3 region has 13 residues. The CDR3 region is CASSYGQGPGYTF. CDR3 nucleotides: TGTGCCAGCAGTTACGGGCAGGGCCCTGGCTACACCTTC.

This chain connects TRBV28 to TRBJ2-3; D is undetermined. The CDR3 totals 10 residues. The germline CDR1 and CDR2 sequences are MDHEN and SYDVKM. Trimming pared 6 bases from V and 2 bases from J, leaving 0 bases between. The CDR3 DNA sequence: TGTGCCAGCAGCACAGATACGCAGTATTTT. This encodes CASSTDTQYF.

The chain couples TRBV5-5 to TRBJ1-2; perhaps TRBD1 as D (5 bases). From germline, CDR1 is SGHKS and CDR2 YYEKEE (reference sequence). With 1 base removed from V and 7 bases from J, the gap between germline ends came to 11 bases. The CDR3 totals 13 residues. CDR3 DNA: TGTGCCAGCAGCTTGAGTACAGGCGGTGGCTACACCTTC. Its translation is CASSLSTGGGYTF.

This chain links TRBV28 with TRBJ2-5; 8 nucleotides agree with TRBD1. The CDR3 is made up of 14 amino acids. CDR1 is MDHEN, CDR2 SYDVKM, per germline. V gave up 5 bases and J gave up 4 bases; unmatched junction bases: 6. The CDR3: CASSPRGRRETQYF. The CDR3, as DNA: TGTGCCAGCAGTCCCAGGGGGCGCCGAGAGACCCAGTACTTC.

This clone was detected once. The chain couples TRBV9 to TRBJ2-7; no clear D gene. This CDR3 has 13 amino acids. Between the trimmed V and J ends, which lost 4 bases and 1 base, there was a span of 9 bases. CDR1 and CDR2 (germline): SGDLS, YYNGEE. The CDR3 region has the DNA TGTGCCAGCAGCCCAGATTATTCCTACGAGCAGTACTTC. Translated: CASSPDYSYEQYF.

The chain recombines TRBV28 with TRBJ1-1; no clear D gene. V was pared by 1 base and J by 8 bases, with 8 bases between. Germline lookup yields CDR1 MDHEN and CDR2 SYDVKM. This CDR3 has 12 amino acids. The CDR3 region has the DNA TGTGCCAGCAGTTTATTAGGCCGGGAAGCTTTCTTT. Translated: CASSLLGREAFF. Combining the CDR3 with reference TRBV28 and TRBJ1-1 gives the whole variable domain DVKVTQSSRYLVKRTGEKVFLECVQDMDHENMFWYRQDPGLGLRLIYFSYDVKMKEKGDIPEGYSVSREKKERFSLILESASTNQTSMYLCASSLLGREAFFGQGTRLTVV.

The J gene is TRBJ2-3, the V gene TRBV14, with no clear D. V was clipped by 4 bases and J by 1 base, with 15 bases between them. This CDR3 is 16 amino acids long. Germline assignment: CDR1 SGHDN and CDR2 FVKESK. The DNA for the CDR3 is TGTGCCAGCAGCCCCCCTGGGCTTTTACGCACAGATACGCAGTATTTT. This translates into CASSPPGLLRTDTQYF.

The CDR3 coding sequence is TGTGCCAGTAGTATGATTGCGGGGAGCAATCAGCCCCAGCATTTT. Protein sequence: CASSMIAGSNQPQHF. The chain is built from TRBV19 and TRBJ1-5; D call uncertain. The CDR3 is 15 amino acids. From germline, CDR1 is LNHDA and CDR2 SQIVND (reference sequence). The V and J ends lost 3 bases and 1 base respectively, with 10 bases between them.

DNA of the CDR3: TGCGCCAGCAGTGAGTCTGGGACTAGAAGTGAGCAGTTCTTC. Its protein product is CASSESGTRSEQFF. This chain connects TRBV10-2 to TRBJ2-1; 8 positions agree with TRBD2. The CDR3 has 14 residues. The germline V gene has CDR1 WSHSY and CDR2 SAAADI. The trim removed 0 bases at V and 9 bases at J, leaving 4 bases unmatched.

The CDR3 here is CATTPTGTKGTQYF. The CDR3 nucleotides are TGTGCCACCACCCCGACGGGGACCAAGGGGACCCAGTACTTC. The chain carries TRBV6-1 and TRBJ2-5, with D perhaps being TRBD1 or TRBD2 (5 bases each). The ends were cut back, 10 bases at V and 7 bases at J, with 22 bases in the middle. The V gene's germline CDR1 is MNHNS and CDR2 SASEGT. This CDR3 has 14 residues.

The CDR3 nucleotides are TGTGCCAGCAGGGGTGGGTACGGGACAGGGATCAATCAGCCCCAGCATTTT. Translating it yields CASRGGYGTGINQPQHF. V usage is TRBV5-5 and J usage is TRBJ1-5; the match to TRBD1 covers 9 bases. The germline V gene has CDR1 SGHKS and CDR2 YYEKEE (reference sequence). The CDR3 length is 17 residues. V lost 5 bases, J lost 3 bases, and 12 bases stayed unmatched. The whole variable domain, filled in from reference TRBV5-5 and TRBJ1-5, reads DAGVTQSPTHLIKTRGQQVTLRCSPISGHKSVSWYQQVLGQGPQFIFQYYEKEERGRGNFPDRFSARQFPNYSSELNVNALLLGDSALYLCASRGGYGTGINQPQHFGDGTRLSIL.